A single sample is the source of the 29 T cell receptor beta chains below, sequenced in a study of T cells in Graves' hyperthyroidism and ophthalmopathy. The CDR3 regions of TCR beta were amplified from RNA transcripts. Using the HTBI primer set, a first-round RT-PCR was run on the TCR CDR3. TCRdb re-called the multiplex PCR reads through MiXCR, storing one row per CDR3 protein. The data show hundreds of thousands of distinct CDR3 sequences, 38% seen once. Sequencing used blood. The receptors were gathered from a man between 18 and 35 years old with Graves' hyperthyroidism.

The table lists this clonotype with many counts. V is TRBV12-3 or TRBV12-4 and J is TRBJ1-2; possible D gene TRBD1, 5 bases. The ends were cut back, 4 bases at V and 8 bases at J, with 11 bases in the middle. CDR3 length: 12 amino acids. This CDR3 is CASSSGLLGYTF. CDR3 DNA sequence: TGTGCCAGCAGTTCGGGACTGCTGGGCTACACCTTC.

V and J are TRBV6-1 and TRBJ1-6; D unresolved. The V gene lost 5 bases and the J gene lost 6 bases, with 14 bases spanning the gap. The CDR3 loop spans 15 amino acids. Germline CDR1 reads MNHNS; CDR2 reads SASEGT. The CDR3 protein is CASSQQPIGNSPLHF. The DNA of the CDR3 is TGTGCCAGCAGTCAACAGCCTATCGGTAATTCACCCCTCCACTTT.

The genes are TRBV20-1 and TRBJ2-7, with a tentative D call TRBD2 (5 bases). From germline, CDR1 is DFQATT and CDR2 SNEGSKA (reference sequence). This CDR3 is built from 13 residues. V was trimmed by 1 base and J by 3 bases, leaving 10 bases between them. The CDR3 region has the DNA TGCAGTGCTAGAGGGGGTAGCGACTACGAGCAGTACTTC. Amino acid sequence: CSARGGSDYEQYF.

In this sample, this clonotype turned up a few times. This chain joins TRBV12-3 or TRBV12-4 and TRBJ2-7, with 9 bases identical to TRBD2. This CDR3 has 16 residues. The V segment lost 3 bases and the J segment 0 bases; nucleotides outside the gene matches: 6. The CDR3 DNA is TGTGCCAGCAGTTTCGCTAGCGGGATCAGCTCCTACGAGCAGTACTTC. Amino acids: CASSFASGISSYEQYF.

Many counts were recorded for this clonotype. V usage is TRBV29-1 and J usage is TRBJ2-7, with D unclear. The CDR3 is 12 residues long. The V and J ends lost 2 bases and 2 bases respectively, with 7 bases between them. Per germline, CDR1 SQVTM and CDR2 ANQGSEA. For the CDR3, the DNA is TGCAGCGTTGAACTACCCCCCTACGAGCAGTACTTC. It is translated as CSVELPPYEQYF.

V and J are TRBV7-2 and TRBJ2-7, with 7 nucleotides matching TRBD2. CDR3 length: 15 amino acids. Looked up from germline, CDR1 is SGHTA and CDR2 is FQGNSA. The ends lost 1 base at V and 2 bases at J; junction bases unmatched: 5. The CDR3 is CASSLDPGGTYEQYF. The DNA for the CDR3 is TGTGCCAGCAGCTTAGATCCGGGGGGTACCTACGAGCAGTACTTC.

This clonotype was observed a handful of times. J is TRBJ1-3 and V is TRBV20-1; D is uncertain. Germline V CDR1 and CDR2: DFQATT, SNEGSKA (reference sequence). V shed 5 bases and J shed 2 bases, with 19 bases lying between them. CDR3 length: 16 residues. The CDR3 coding sequence is TGCAGTGCTGAGGGCGGCGGCGCGTTTGCTGGAAACACCATATATTTT. Translated, it gives CSAEGGGAFAGNTIYF.

The V call is TRBV25-1, the J call TRBJ2-7; 11 bases are shared with TRBD2. The CDR3 spans 15 residues. Germline V CDR1 and CDR2: MGHDK, SYGVNS. V dropped 6 bases and J dropped 0; count of bases not matched to a gene: 4. CDR3 loop: CASREGLADSYEQYF. The DNA for the CDR3 is TGTGCCAGCAGGGAGGGACTAGCGGACTCCTACGAGCAGTACTTC.

This clonotype was picked up many times. This chain joins TRBV10-3 and TRBJ1-6; D ambiguous. Deletions cut 0 bases from V and 14 bases from J, with 11 bases between. CDR3 length equals 13 residues. Germline V CDR1 and CDR2: ENHRY, SYGVKD. CDR3 coding DNA: TGTGCCATCAGTGAGTCAGTAGAAGGAGCCCTCCACTTT. It yields the protein CAISESVEGALHF.

The gene calls are TRBV5-1 and TRBJ1-2; D is unresolved. CDR1 and CDR2 from the germline V gene are SGHRS and YFSETQ. CDR3 size: 15 residues. The V gene lost 0 bases and the J gene lost 2 bases, with 11 bases spanning the gap. For the CDR3, the DNA is TGCGCCAGCAGCTTGGAGGCTGTAATGAACTATGGCTACACCTTC. As protein: CASSLEAVMNYGYTF.

This clonotype was observed many times. The chain recombines TRBV20-1 with TRBJ1-2, with 7 positions matching TRBD1. The CDR3 is made up of 12 amino acids. Germline V gene sequence: CDR1 DFQATT, CDR2 SNEGSKA (reference sequence). With V trimmed by 5 bases and J by 8 bases, 8 bases remained unmatched. The CDR3 is CSAADRAGGYTF. CDR3 nucleotides: TGCAGTGCTGCTGACAGGGCGGGGGGCTACACCTTC.

Comments on this clonotype: The junction departs from germline at one end; a sequencing error may be responsible. The genes are TRBV20-1 and TRBJ2-5, with 7 bases aligning to TRBD2. CDR3 length: 14 amino acids. In germline, CDR1 is DFQATT, CDR2 SNEGSKA (reference sequence). The CDR3 DNA sequence: TGCAGAGCTAGTACTAGCGCCCGCCAAGAGACCCAGTACTTC. Encoded protein: CRASTSARQETQYF.

This clonotype was recorded at least ten times. This chain connects TRBV7-2 to TRBJ1-6; a weak D match, TRBD1 (5 bases). Germline CDR1 SGHTA, CDR2 FQGNSA. The CDR3 contains 12 residues. Trimming left V 3 bases short and J 11 bases short, with 8 bases between. The CDR3 bases are TGTGCCAGCAGCTTCGGGGGACCACCCCTCCACTTT. This translates into CASSFGGPPLHF.

Remarks on this clonotype: A much bigger clone sits one base away, suggesting this may be a read error. V is TRBV6-4 and J is TRBJ1-5; 7 nucleotides align to TRBD1. CDR3 length: 13 amino acids. Germline-derived CDR1 and CDR2 are MRHNA and SNTAGT. Germline trimming cut 6 bases from V and 3 bases from J; bases unmatched to any gene: 2. CDR3 sequence reads: CASRGQTNQPQHF. CDR3 DNA: TGTGCCAGCAGGGGACAGACCAATCAGCCCCAGCATTTT.

The chain employs TRBV29-1 and TRBJ2-7; 11 nucleotides match TRBD2. CDR1 is SQVTM, CDR2 ANQGSEA, per germline. Trimming took 6 bases from V and 5 from J; bases not matched to a gene: 9. The CDR3 loop spans 14 amino acids. The CDR3 region has the DNA TGCAGCGTAAAGTCTAGCGGGAGGCTCGACGAGCAGTACTTC. Its translation is CSVKSSGRLDEQYF.

The chain joins TRBV24-1 to TRBJ2-5, with TRBD2 as a possible D gene (7 bases). Per the germline V gene, CDR1 is KGHDR and CDR2 is SFDVKD. V shed 6 bases and J shed 2 bases, with 18 bases lying between them. This CDR3 contains 16 residues. CDR3 protein: CATSSGGSGQQETQYF. CDR3 nucleotides: TGTGCCACCAGTTCGGGAGGCTCGGGACAACAAGAGACCCAGTACTTC.

This clonotype was found a few times. The rearrangement uses TRBV4-1 and TRBJ1-5; the D gene is possibly TRBD1 (6 bases). This CDR3 has 14 residues. The germline V and J ends were trimmed by 5 bases and 4 bases, with 12 bases remaining between them. CDR1 MGHRA and CDR2 YSYEKL come from the germline V gene. The CDR3 is CASSSAGANQPQHF. CDR3 DNA: TGCGCCAGCAGCTCTGCGGGGGCGAATCAGCCCCAGCATTTT.

The V gene is TRBV2, the J gene TRBJ2-7, with D possibly matching TRBD1 (6 bases). Germline V lookup: CDR1 SNHLY, CDR2 FYNNEI. V was clipped by 1 base and J by 1 base, with 8 bases between them. CDR3 length: 14 amino acids. The CDR3 loop is CASSEGTDSYEQYF. The DNA of the CDR3 is TGTGCCAGCAGTGAAGGGACAGATTCCTACGAGCAGTACTTC.

This clonotype showed up just a few times. In nucleotides, the CDR3 is TGCAGTGCTAGAATTTCCCGGGACGAAGGGCAGCCCCAGCATTTT. As protein: CSARISRDEGQPQHF. J is TRBJ1-5 and V is TRBV20-1; TRBD1 is a possible D gene (5 bases). Germline lookup yields CDR1 DFQATT and CDR2 SNEGSKA (reference sequence). V lost 2 bases, J lost 7 bases, and 18 bases lay in between. The CDR3 runs to 15 residues.

The chain recombines TRBV25-1 with TRBJ1-6, with D hard to call. The CDR3 covers 9 residues. In germline, CDR1 is MGHDK, CDR2 SYGVNS. The CDR3 reads CVNNSPLHF. In DNA, the CDR3 is TGTGTCAATAATTCACCCCTCCACTTT.

This clonotype was recorded a few times. The chain uses TRBV13 and TRBJ1-2, with 8 bases identical to TRBD1. V was clipped by 5 bases and J by 6 bases; unmatched bases: 8. The CDR3 has 14 residues. Germline assignment: CDR1 PRHDT and CDR2 FYEKMQ (reference sequence). CDR3 sequence reads: CASSPRTGFDGYTF. In DNA form, the CDR3 reads TGTGCCAGCAGCCCCCGGACAGGGTTTGATGGCTACACCTTC.

This clonotype has just a few counts. At one boundary the junction diverges from the germline segment, which might be a read error. The rearrangement uses TRBV7-8 and TRBJ1-5; D perhaps matches TRBD1 (6 bases). CDR1 and CDR2 (germline): SGHVS, FQNEAQ. The CDR3 consists of 15 residues. DNA of the CDR3: TGCGCCAGCAGCCAAGGCAGGGGATTCAATCAGCCCCAGCATTTT. Encoded protein: CASSQGRGFNQPQHF. Looking up the rest from reference TRBV7-8 and TRBJ1-5 gives the full variable domain: GAGVSQSPRYKVAKRGQDVALRCDPISGHVSLFWYQQALGQGPEFLTYFQNEAQLDKSGLPSDRFFAERPEGSVSTLKIQRTQQEDSAVYLCASSQGRGFNQPQHFGDGTRLSIL.

V gene TRBV29-1 combines with J gene TRBJ2-7; 8 bases map to TRBD1. Germline lookup yields CDR1 SQVTM and CDR2 ANQGSEA. J gave up 2 bases and V 6 bases, and 6 bases lay outside the gene matches. The CDR3 is 13 residues long. The CDR3 DNA is TGCAGCGTGGAGGACAGGGCGGCCTACGAGCAGTACTTC. Translated, it gives CSVEDRAAYEQYF.

With regard to this clonotype: One junction end disagrees with the germline gene, perhaps due to a read error. The V gene is TRBV12-3 or TRBV12-4, the J gene TRBJ2-7, with unresolved D. This CDR3 has 11 amino acids. The CDR3 DNA reads as TGTGCCAGCAGTTTAGATCGCGAGCAGCACTTC. It encodes CASSLDREQHF.

The chain joins TRBV29-1 to TRBJ2-5; D may be TRBD1 (6 bases). Germline V gene data show CDR1 as SQVTM and CDR2 as ANQGSEA. V was clipped by 2 bases and J by 5 bases, with 15 bases between them. CDR3 length equals 14 residues. DNA of the CDR3: TGCAGCGTTGAACAGGGGCGCCAACCGGAGACCCAGTACTTC. The encoded protein is CSVEQGRQPETQYF. Based on the CDR3 plus reference TRBV29-1 and TRBJ2-5, the full variable domain is SAVISQKPSRDICQRGTSLTIQCQVDSQVTMMFWYRQQPGQSLTLIATANQGSEATYESGFVIDKFPISRPNLTFSTLTVSNMSPEDSSIYLCSVEQGRQPETQYFGPGTRLLVL.

The chain couples TRBV20-1 to TRBJ2-2, with TRBD2 matching 11 bases. After removal of 5 bases from V and 4 bases from J, the junction contained 9 bases not matched to a gene. The CDR3 contains 16 residues. Germline loops: CDR1 DFQATT, CDR2 SNEGSKA (reference sequence). The CDR3 is CSAVPGLAESTGELFF. The CDR3 bases are TGCAGTGCTGTACCGGGACTAGCGGAATCCACCGGGGAGCTGTTTTTT.

This chain connects TRBV11-2 to TRBJ1-2; D unresolved. Germline-derived CDR1 and CDR2 are SGHAT and FQNNGV. Trimming removed 5 bases from V and 4 bases from J, with 17 bases in between. CDR3 size: 15 residues. CDR3 amino acids: CASSRRGFMAYGYTF. In nucleotides, the CDR3 is TGTGCCAGCAGCAGACGGGGTTTTATGGCCTATGGCTACACCTTC.

The J gene is TRBJ1-2, the V gene TRBV7-9; D is unclear. Germline assignment: CDR1 SEHNR and CDR2 FQNEAQ (reference sequence). This CDR3 region has 14 residues. The V and J ends lost 5 bases and 6 bases respectively, with 16 bases between them. CDR3: CASSLEAGGDGYTF. DNA for the CDR3: TGTGCCAGCAGCCTGGAAGCGGGAGGCGATGGCTACACCTTC.

Remarks on this clonotype: The CDR3 carries no conserved terminal phenylalanine or tryptophan, so it likely arises from a read error. The rearrangement links TRBV11-2 to TRBJ1-1, with D perhaps matching TRBD1 (5 bases). V lost 4 bases, J lost 4 bases, and 7 bases lay in between. Germline V gene data show CDR1 as SGHAT and CDR2 as FQNNGV. This CDR3 is 12 amino acids long. For the CDR3, the DNA is TGTGCCAGCAGCTCCGGGGGCACTGAAGCTTTCCTT. The encoded protein is CASSSGGTEAFL.